These T cell receptor beta chains were read from a single sample in a study of shared clonotypes between healthy human individuals. TCRdb's table, derived via immunoSEQ multiplex PCR, lists solely in-frame clones and lacks some. The table records about 2.3 million clones, about nine tenths of them present only once. The sample taken for sequencing was naive CD4+ T cells from PBMCs. These receptors originate from a man in his late teens or twenties in good health. Some clones in this sample may be carry-over from other donors' samples. CDR3s include the opening cysteine and the closing phenylalanine or tryptophan. D genes are given only for firm matches. Clone size appears in some rows only: once, few, many, or a class for an expanded clone.

V	size	J	D	length	DNA	CDR3
TRBV2	few	TRBJ2-5	-	12	TGTGCCAGCAGCAGGGGCCAAGAGACCCAGTACTTC	CASSRGQETQYF
TRBV27	-	TRBJ2-5	TRBD1	14	TGTGCCAGCAGTTTATCGGACAGGCAAGAGACCCAGTACTTC	CASSLSDRQETQYF
TRBV7-3	-	TRBJ2-7	-	16	TGTGCCAGCAGCCCCTTTCGCAGGACAGCAGTCTACGAGCAGTACTTC	CASSPFRRTAVYEQYF
TRBV27	-	TRBJ2-7	-	18	TGTGCCAGCAGTTTAAAAGTATCTTGGGACCCAGGGTCCTACGAGCAGTACTTC	CASSLKVSWDPGSYEQYF
TRBV5-1	-	TRBJ2-7	-	16	TGCGCCAGCAGCCTAGCGACAAGGATGCCTTCCTACGAGCAGTACTTC	CASSLATRMPSYEQYF
TRBV28	-	TRBJ2-1	-	12	TGTGCCAGCAGTTTACTGGGTCCTTCACTGTTCTTC	CASSLLGPSLFF
TRBV19	-	TRBJ2-2	TRBD2	15	TGTGCCAGTAGTAGGCTAGCGGGAGCGGCCGGGGAGCTGTTTTTT	CASSRLAGAAGELFF
TRBV7-8	-	TRBJ2-7	TRBD2	14	TGTGCCAGCAGCCCCCGGGAGGGCACCTACGAGCAGTACTTC	CASSPREGTYEQYF
TRBV6-5	-	TRBJ2-7	-	11	TGTGCCAGCAGCTCGGATTCCGAGCAGTACTTC	CASSSDSEQYF
TRBV5-1	-	TRBJ2-2	-	15	TGCGCCAGCAGCTTGGGCCGGGGGAACACCGGGGAGCTGTTTTTT	CASSLGRGNTGELFF
TRBV5-4	-	TRBJ2-5	TRBD1	15	TGTGCCAGCAGCTCAATGACAGGGGGCAGGGAGACCCAGTACTTC	CASSSMTGGRETQYF
TRBV7-3	-	TRBJ1-1	-	13	TGTGCCAGCAGCTTACGGGCGAACACTGAAGCTTTCTTT	CASSLRANTEAFF
TRBV4-2	-	TRBJ2-2	-	15	TGTGCCAGCAGCCAAGCGGCGCTACCCACCGGGGAGCTGTTTTTT	CASSQAALPTGELFF
TRBV5-1	-	TRBJ2-5	TRBD1	16	TGCGCCAGCAGCTTGGCCGGACAGGGTGGGTGGGAGACCCAGTACTTC	CASSLAGQGGWETQYF
TRBV25-1	-	TRBJ2-5	-	12	TGTGCCAGCAGGGAGTCTTCGGAGACCCAGTACTTC	CASRESSETQYF
TRBV6-6	-	TRBJ1-3	-	14	TGTGCCAGCAGCACTCCAGCGGAGGGCCCCACCATATATTTT	CASSTPAEGPTIYF
TRBV7-3	once	TRBJ2-3	-	15	TGTGCCAGCAGCTCGGGCAGCGTCGGGACAGATACGCAGTATTTT	CASSSGSVGTDTQYF
TRBV30	-	TRBJ2-6	TRBD1	16	TGTGCCTGGAAACCGATACAGGGGACTGGGGCCAACGTCCTGACTTTC	CAWKPIQGTGANVLTF
TRBV10-3	-	TRBJ1-1	-	13	TGTGCCATCACCCAAACTATGAACACTGAAGCTTTCTTT	CAITQTMNTEAFF
TRBV28	-	TRBJ2-3	-	16	TGTGCCAGCAGTTTTTGGGCAGGGGCGGGCACAGATACGCAGTATTTT	CASSFWAGAGTDTQYF
TRBV4-3	-	TRBJ2-2	TRBD2	17	TGCGCCAGCAGCCAAGATTCTCAGCGGGAGGACACCGGGGAGCTGTTTTTT	CASSQDSQREDTGELFF
TRBV7-2	-	TRBJ2-1	TRBD2	14	TGTGCCAGCAGCCTAGACTCGCGGGAGGTTGAGCAGTTCTTC	CASSLDSREVEQFF
TRBV29-1	-	TRBJ2-7	TRBD2	14	TGCAGCGTAATCACTAGCGGGGGGCACTACGAGCAGTACTTC	CSVITSGGHYEQYF
TRBV7-2	-	TRBJ1-5	TRBD1	14	TGTGCCAGCAGCTCGGGACAGCCAGGGGAGCCCCAGCATTTT	CASSSGQPGEPQHF
TRBV6-5	few	TRBJ2-1	-	11	TGTGCCAGCAGTGGAGGCAATGAGCAGTTCTTC	CASSGGNEQFF
TRBV15	-	TRBJ1-3	TRBD1	16	TGTGCCACCAGCAGGGGGACAGGGGGCGCGGGGAACACCATATATTTT	CATSRGTGGAGNTIYF
TRBV30	-	TRBJ2-1	TRBD2	16	TGTGCCTGGAGTGTAGAAGGACTAGCGCAATACAATGAGCAGTTCTTC	CAWSVEGLAQYNEQFF
TRBV5-1	-	TRBJ2-7	-	15	TGCGCCAGCAGCTTGTTTAGCAGGGGCACGGGTGAGCAGTACTTC	CASSLFSRGTGEQYF
TRBV18	-	TRBJ2-2	-	17	TGTGCCAGCTCACCACCTTCAAGGGGCTCACACACCGGGGAGCTGTTTTTT	CASSPPSRGSHTGELFF
TRBV28	-	TRBJ2-5	-	8	TGTGCCAACCCTAAAGAGTACTTC	CANPKEYF
TRBV19	-	TRBJ2-1	-	15	TGTGCCAGTAGTATAGCTCTCGGGAGCTACAATGAGCAGTTCTTC	CASSIALGSYNEQFF
TRBV6-6	-	TRBJ2-2	-	13	TGTGCCAGCAGTTTGGCGGTTGCCGGGGAGCTGTTTTTT	CASSLAVAGELFF
TRBV28	-	TRBJ1-1	TRBD1	17	TGTGCCAGCAGCTATCTTCAAAATAACAGGGGGCGTACTGAAGCTTTCTTT	CASSYLQNNRGRTEAFF
TRBV5-1	-	TRBJ2-6	-	14	TGCGCCAGCAGCTTAAGGTCTGGGGCCAACGTCCTGACTTTC	CASSLRSGANVLTF
TRBV28	few	TRBJ1-2	TRBD1	14	TGTGCCAGCTACGGGACAGGGGGCGGTAGGGGCTACACCTTC	CASYGTGGGRGYTF
TRBV7-9	-	TRBJ2-7	-	13	TGTGCCAGCAGCCTGGGGGAGGCCTACGAGCAGTACTTC	CASSLGEAYEQYF
TRBV27	-	TRBJ2-1	TRBD2	21	TGTGCCAGCAGTAAACGGGATTGGCTAGCGGGAGGGATTAAGTCCTACAATGAGCAGTTCTTC	CASSKRDWLAGGIKSYNEQFF
TRBV4-2	-	TRBJ2-7	TRBD2	16	TGTGCCAGCAGCCAAGGGGAGGGAGTAGTGGGCTACGAGCAGTACTTC	CASSQGEGVVGYEQYF
TRBV28	-	TRBJ2-7	TRBD2	14	TGTGCCAGCAGCAGACTAGCGGGGGGCTACGAGCAGTACTTC	CASSRLAGGYEQYF
TRBV5-1	-	TRBJ2-5	TRBD1	15	TGCGCCAGCAGCTTTGGTAACAGGGGATCAGAGACCCAGTACTTC	CASSFGNRGSETQYF
TRBV5-1	-	TRBJ1-1	TRBD1	15	TGCGCCAGCAGCTTACGACAGGGCGGGAACACTGAAGCTTTCTTT	CASSLRQGGNTEAFF
TRBV18	-	TRBJ2-5	TRBD2	13	TGTGCCAGCTCACCAATAGCGGGAGAGACCCAGTACTTC	CASSPIAGETQYF
TRBV9	-	TRBJ1-1	-	14	TGTGCCAGCAGCGTAACGGCAGAACCTTTTGAAGCTTTCTTT	CASSVTAEPFEAFF
TRBV7-3	once	TRBJ2-7	TRBD1	18	TGTGCCAGCAGCCCGGGACAGGGGCTTCCCTTAAGCTCCTACGAGCAGTACTTC	CASSPGQGLPLSSYEQYF
TRBV5-8	few	TRBJ2-1	-	13	TGTGCCAGCAGCTTGGGGTACTACAATGAGCAGTTCTTC	CASSLGYYNEQFF
TRBV28	-	TRBJ2-1	TRBD2	15	TGTGCCAGCAGTCAACTAGCGGCCTCTGGGAATGAGCAGTTCTTC	CASSQLAASGNEQFF
TRBV7-2	-	TRBJ2-7	-	14	TGTGCCAGCAGCTGGGGGGACACATCCTACGAGCAGTACTTC	CASSWGDTSYEQYF
TRBV5-4	-	TRBJ2-3	TRBD2	16	TGTGCCAGCAGGCGACTAGCGGGAGACTATCCAGATACGCAGTATTTT	CASRRLAGDYPDTQYF
TRBV30	-	TRBJ2-3	-	16	TGTGCCTGGGCGTACCAAGACAGACATATCACAGATACGCAGTATTTT	CAWAYQDRHITDTQYF
TRBV14	-	TRBJ1-1	TRBD1	15	TGTGCCAGCAGCCAAGTTACAGGGGTGAACACTGAAGCTTTCTTT	CASSQVTGVNTEAFF
TRBV11-2	-	TRBJ2-7	-	15	TGTGCCAGCAGCTTAGGGCAGGGGTTTCCCTACGAGCAGTACTTC	CASSLGQGFPYEQYF
TRBV5-1	once	TRBJ2-5	TRBD1	13	TGCGCCAGCAGCGAGGGGGCTGGGGAGACCCAGTACTTC	CASSEGAGETQYF
TRBV7-9	-	TRBJ2-1	TRBD1	13	TGTGCCAGCAGGTCGACAGGGGGGCGTGAGCAGTTCTTC	CASRSTGGREQFF
TRBV6-1	-	TRBJ2-4	-	15	TGTGCCAGCAGTGGGCCGGAGGGGGCGGGAAACATTCAGTACTTC	CASSGPEGAGNIQYF